The following is a TCR beta chain sequence with its context. The clone's antigen remains unknown. The input lacks base qualities; no much larger clone sits a single base away. The source of the sample is a study of breast tumors, draining lymph nodes, adjacent tissues (dated by TCRdb to 2016 to 2018). The study in broad terms: Breast cancer patients provided tumor, adjacent nontumor tissue and axillary lymph nodes, and the study compared the TCR beta repertoires across these three sources. In human breast cancer, the study set out to evaluate how tumor, surrounding tissue and draining lymph node repertoires relate to one another and whether T cells may move between these sites. Overall results and qualifications from the work: Rather than being directly demonstrated, the conclusion that tumor T cells originate in lymph nodes was presented as consistent with a hypothesis. In luminal-like breast cancer, tumor and nontumor tissue repertoires resembled each other significantly more than in basal-like breast cancer. A scenario in which most tumor T cells derive from the lymph node and then expand within tumor tissue was judged to be consistent with the data. T-cell repertoire diversity in tumors was found to be lower than in lymph nodes but higher than in nontumor tissue, and preferential V and J gene usage was observed.

This sample was sequenced with an Illumina HiSeq 2000. TCR beta chain libraries were generated through multiplex PCR amplification. High-throughput sequencing was used to analyze the amplified TCR beta chain products. Clones were called with MiXCR by TCRdb after fastp trimmed the public reads at Q25, and only in-frame beta chains were retained. Each entry is one CDR3 protein sequence, shown with its most common DNA and genes. The sample table holds about 200,000 distinct CDR3 sequences, of which about 32% were seen once. The top ten clones comprise approximately 4.5% of the sample. The lymph node samples were taken from the axillary draining lymph nodes of breast cancer patients. The CDR3 holds 12 amino acids from the cysteine to the phenylalanine. Only the CDR3 part of the read is kept: 36 bases, read in frame from the first base. Taken from the germline V gene, the CDR1 and CDR2 loops are MNHEY and SVGAGI. Germline trimming amounts to 7 bases on V and 5 bases on J, with 3 as the count of junction bases outside the gene matches.

This TCR derives from a female donor with breast cancer. Some clones in this sample may be carry-over from other donors' samples. The chain joins TRBV6-5 to TRBJ2-7; TRBD2 lines up with 9 middle nucleotides. Sequencing was done on a sample of axillary lymph node tissue. The CDR3 reads CASTSGIHEQYF. The DNA is as follows: TGTGCCAGCACTAGCGGGATACACGAGCAGTACTTC.